These 15 T cell receptor beta chains came from one sample sequenced in a study of blood T cell repertoires in COVID-19. Here immunoSEQ multiplex PCR was the method, and the copy in TCRdb shows in-frame clones only, minus some. This repertoire shows some 160,000 clones, about 84% found once; its top ten account for approximately 5%. Sequencing input: peripheral blood. The receptors originated from a woman in her forties or fifties with acute or convalescent COVID-19.

The chain employs TRBV5-1 and TRBJ2-5; D unresolved. The CDR3 runs 14 residues. The V gene lost 7 bases and the J gene lost 3 bases, with 16 bases spanning the gap. Germline assignment: CDR1 SGHRS and CDR2 YFSETQ. CDR3 in amino acids: CASHLTSGKETQYF. For the CDR3, the DNA is TGCGCCAGCCACCTCACATCAGGAAAAGAGACCCAGTACTTC.

The CDR3 DNA reads as TGCGCCAGCAGCCAAAATAGACGGGGGAGTGAAAAACTGTTTTTT. Amino acid sequence: CASSQNRRGSEKLFF. The chain carries TRBV4-3 and TRBJ1-4; perhaps TRBD1 as D (5 bases). Germline V gene sequence: CDR1 LGHNA, CDR2 YSLEER. The length of the CDR3 is 15 residues. With 2 bases removed from V and 7 bases from J, the gap between germline ends came to 14 bases.

This clone was recorded once. Here the CDR3 DNA reads TGCGCCAGCAGCTTGCAACAGGGCGGTGAAGCTTTCTTT. Translating it yields CASSLQQGGEAFF. The chain has TRBV5-1 and TRBJ1-1; TRBD1 might be the D (6 bases). Trimming removed 1 base from V and 7 bases from J, with 11 bases in between. This CDR3 spans 13 amino acids. Germline-derived CDR1 and CDR2 are SGHRS and YFSETQ. Based on the CDR3 plus reference TRBV5-1 and TRBJ1-1, the full variable domain is KAGVTQTPRYLIKTRGQQVTLSCSPISGHRSVSWYQQTPGQGLQFLFEYFSETQRNKGNFPGRFSGRQFSNSRSEMNVSTLELGDSALYLCASSLQQGGEAFFGQGTRLTVV.

Only one count was recorded for this clone. J is TRBJ2-2 and V is TRBV6-5, with 7 bases that match TRBD2. The trim removed 6 bases at V and 7 bases at J, leaving 8 bases unmatched. Per germline, CDR1 MNHEY and CDR2 SVGAGI. CDR3 size: 14 residues. The CDR3 DNA reads TGTGCCAGCAGCAACCGGGGGGATGGCGGGGAGCTGTTTTTT. Residues: CASSNRGDGGELFF.

CDR3 nucleotide sequence: TGTGCCAGCAGTTTGGGCCAGACAGGGAACAATCAGCCCCAGCATTTT. As protein: CASSLGQTGNNQPQHF. The chain combines TRBV27 with TRBJ1-5; 7 bases are a match to TRBD1. This CDR3 has 16 residues. Germline values: CDR1 MNHEY, CDR2 SMNVEV (reference sequence). With 3 bases clipped from V and 3 bases from J, the junction kept 8 bases outside the gene matches.

The chain couples TRBV28 to TRBJ1-2, with a possible D match to TRBD1 (6 bases). CDR3 length equals 13 residues. V gave up 10 bases and J gave up 3 bases, with 15 bases separating them. CDR1 is MDHEN and CDR2 is SYDVKM in the germline V gene. The CDR3 DNA sequence: TGTGCCACCGATCCCACAGGGTACTATGGCTACACCTTC. It translates to CATDPTGYYGYTF.

The chain has TRBV6-2 or TRBV6-3 and TRBJ1-5; no definite D call. The CDR3 has 14 amino acids. Germline V gives CDR1 MNHEY, CDR2 SVGEGT. Trimming pared 6 bases from V and 6 bases from J, leaving 15 bases between. CDR3: CASSEVSNSQPQHF. DNA of the CDR3: TGTGCCAGCAGCGAGGTTAGTAATAGTCAGCCCCAGCATTTT.

The V call is TRBV7-2, the J call TRBJ1-3; TRBD1 might be the D (5 bases). Trimming took off 0 bases at V and 0 bases at J, with 9 bases between the two ends. The CDR3 extends over 16 amino acids. Per germline, CDR1 SGHTA and CDR2 FQGNSA. CDR3 sequence: CASSLAGQFSGNTIYF. CDR3 bases: TGTGCCAGCAGCTTAGCGGGGCAGTTCTCTGGAAACACCATATATTTT. The full variable domain, with the rest looked up from reference TRBV7-2 and TRBJ1-3, is GAGVSQSPSNKVTEKGKDVELRCDPISGHTALYWYRQSLGQGLEFLIYFQGNSAPDKSGLPSDRFSAERTGGSVSTLTIQRTQQEDSAVYLCASSLAGQFSGNTIYFGEGSWLTVV.

V gene TRBV30 combines with J gene TRBJ2-7; D gene ambiguous. Trimming cost V 0 bases and J 3 bases, with 6 bases left between them. CDR1 is GTSNPN and CDR2 is SVGIG in the germline V gene (reference sequence). The CDR3 spans 12 residues. The CDR3 coding sequence is TGTGCCTGGAGTGTACAAGACTACGAGCAGTACTTC. It encodes CAWSVQDYEQYF.

The rearrangement joins TRBV7-9 to TRBJ1-2; possibly TRBD1 for D (5 bases). V was pared by 1 base and J by 4 bases, with 7 bases between. Germline CDR1 and CDR2: SEHNR and FQNEAQ (reference sequence). This CDR3 has 13 residues. The CDR3 region is CASSLVQGYGYTF. The DNA for the CDR3 is TGTGCCAGCAGCTTAGTCCAGGGCTATGGCTACACCTTC.

This clone was counted only a few times. This chain connects TRBV19 to TRBJ2-7; D might be TRBD1 (5 bases). This CDR3 contains 13 residues. CDR1 and CDR2 (germline): LNHDA, SQIVND (reference sequence). Trimming pared 1 base from V and 2 bases from J, leaving 6 bases between. The CDR3 DNA reads as TGTGCCAGTAGTATAGCAGGGACCTACGAGCAGTACTTC. It specifies CASSIAGTYEQYF.

The chain carries TRBV28 and TRBJ1-1; tentative D call: TRBD1 (6 bases). Germline V gene sequence: CDR1 MDHEN, CDR2 SYDVKM. CDR3 length: 12 residues. Trimming cost V 10 bases and J 3 bases, with 12 bases left between them. The CDR3 spells CATRGQYTEAFF. In DNA form, the CDR3 reads TGTGCCACCCGTGGACAGTACACTGAAGCTTTCTTT.

In DNA form, the CDR3 reads TGTGCCAGCAGCACTTATTTAAACACTGAAGCTTTCTTT. Protein product: CASSTYLNTEAFF. The V call is TRBV7-3, the J call TRBJ1-1; D not resolved. CDR3 length equals 13 residues. The V end lost 5 bases, the J end lost 2 bases, and 9 bases lay between the germline ends. The V gene's germline CDR1 is SGHTA and CDR2 FQGTGA.

The rearrangement uses TRBV7-2 and TRBJ1-6, with a possible D match to TRBD1 (5 bases). The CDR3 covers 15 residues. Germline V CDR1 and CDR2: SGHTA, FQGNSA. V was cut by 5 bases and J by 9 bases, with 17 bases left in between. For the CDR3, the DNA is TGTGCCAGCAGCCCCGCGGGTCAGGGACTTTCACCCCTCCACTTT. Protein product: CASSPAGQGLSPLHF.

V is TRBV9 and J is TRBJ1-4, with D hard to call. Trimming shortened V by 4 bases and J by 7 bases, and 14 bases separated the two germline ends. The CDR3 is 14 amino acids. Germline assignment: CDR1 SGDLS and CDR2 YYNGEE. The CDR3 DNA is TGTGCCAGCAGCCCCCGCGGAGGGATTGAAAAACTGTTTTTT. It is translated as CASSPRGGIEKLFF.